These T cell receptor beta chains were read from a single sample in a study of T-cell reconstitution after alpha-beta-depleted transplantation in children. MiXCR, applied by TCRdb to the PCR reads, yields one record per CDR3 protein. The sample yields 200,000 to 250,000 distinct CDR3 sequences, 7.5% to 10% seen once. The specimen comprised PBMCs from the stem cell graft donor, sampled from the stem cell graft. The source is a human donor who donated a stem cell graft to a child with SCID. Both conserved end residues are part of each CDR3. Each record gives: V gene, clone size, D gene, J gene, CDR3 DNA, CDR3 protein. D genes are given only for firm matches. A clone size is listed for some rows: how often the clone was seen (once, few, many), or a class if it is expanded.

v_call: TRBV7-6
clone_size: many
d_call: TRBD1
j_call: TRBJ2-1
cdr3_nt: TGTGCCAGCAGCTTGACAGGGGCTCGGTGGAATGAGCAGTTCTTC
cdr3_aa: CASSLTGARWNEQFF

v_call: TRBV28
clone_size: many
d_call: TRBD1
j_call: TRBJ1-5
cdr3_nt: TGTGCCAGCAGAGCCCCGGGACAGTACAATCAGCCCCAGCATTTT
cdr3_aa: CASRAPGQYNQPQHF

v_call: TRBV6-5
clone_size: many
d_call: TRBD1
j_call: TRBJ1-3
cdr3_nt: TGTGCCAGCAGTACGGACAGGGGCCCAGGAAACACCATATATTTT
cdr3_aa: CASSTDRGPGNTIYF

v_call: TRBV6-1
clone_size: many
d_call: NA
j_call: TRBJ1-5
cdr3_nt: TGTGCCAGCAGTGAAAGGGTTCAGCCCCAGCATTTT
cdr3_aa: CASSERVQPQHF

v_call: TRBV12-3/TRBV12-4
clone_size: few
d_call: NA
j_call: TRBJ2-2
cdr3_nt: TGTGCCAGCAGTTTACGAGGGGGGGTCACCGGGGAGCTGTTTTTT
cdr3_aa: CASSLRGGVTGELFF

v_call: TRBV7-9
clone_size: many
d_call: NA
j_call: TRBJ1-5
cdr3_nt: TGTGCCAGCAGCCCAACAGGGCCTATGGGCAATCAGCCCCAGCATTTT
cdr3_aa: CASSPTGPMGNQPQHF

v_call: TRBV12-3/TRBV12-4
clone_size: many
d_call: NA
j_call: TRBJ2-3
cdr3_nt: TGTGCCAGCAGGGTTGGGGGGGGGCGAGATACGCAGTATTTT
cdr3_aa: CASRVGGGRDTQYF

v_call: TRBV28
clone_size: few
d_call: TRBD1
j_call: TRBJ1-4
cdr3_nt: TGTGCCGCGCGAGGACAGGGGGATGAAAAACTGTTTTTT
cdr3_aa: CAARGQGDEKLFF

v_call: TRBV11-1
clone_size: NA
d_call: NA
j_call: TRBJ2-3
cdr3_nt: TGTGCCGGCAACCCGTTTAGGGGACGTAGTACAGATACGCAGTATTTT
cdr3_aa: CAGNPFRGRSTDTQYF

v_call: TRBV6-1
clone_size: many
d_call: TRBD1
j_call: TRBJ2-2
cdr3_nt: TGTGCCAGCATGACGCAACCGGGACAGGGCTCCGGGGAGCTGTTTTTT
cdr3_aa: CASMTQPGQGSGELFF

v_call: TRBV10-3
clone_size: many
d_call: TRBD2
j_call: TRBJ2-1
cdr3_nt: TGTGCCATCAGTGGGACTAGCGGGGGAACCTACAATGAGCAGTTCTTC
cdr3_aa: CAISGTSGGTYNEQFF

v_call: TRBV4-1
clone_size: many
d_call: NA
j_call: TRBJ2-2
cdr3_nt: TGCGCCAGCAGCCACTCCGGGATTATCACCGGGGAGCTGTTTTTT
cdr3_aa: CASSHSGIITGELFF

v_call: TRBV7-9
clone_size: many
d_call: NA
j_call: TRBJ2-3
cdr3_nt: TGTGCCAGCAGCGGCCTACTGGGAACAGATACGCAGTATTTT
cdr3_aa: CASSGLLGTDTQYF

v_call: TRBV6-1
clone_size: many
d_call: TRBD2
j_call: TRBJ2-5
cdr3_nt: TGTGCCAGCAGTCCCTCCGGGACTAGCTTAGCAGAGACCCAGTACTTC
cdr3_aa: CASSPSGTSLAETQYF

v_call: TRBV5-6
clone_size: few
d_call: TRBD2
j_call: TRBJ2-1
cdr3_nt: TGTGCCAGCAGCTTGCTAGCGGGGGGACCGGAGCAGTTCTTC
cdr3_aa: CASSLLAGGPEQFF

v_call: TRBV6-5
clone_size: NA
d_call: TRBD1
j_call: TRBJ2-7
cdr3_nt: TGTGCCAGCAGTTACGACGGACAGGGATACGAGCAGTACTTC
cdr3_aa: CASSYDGQGYEQYF

v_call: TRBV7-9
clone_size: many
d_call: NA
j_call: TRBJ2-6
cdr3_nt: TGTGCCAGCAGCGGTTCCGCTACTGGGGCCAACGTCCTGACTTTC
cdr3_aa: CASSGSATGANVLTF

v_call: TRBV28
clone_size: few
d_call: NA
j_call: TRBJ2-7
cdr3_nt: TGTGCCAGCAGTGGGGGGCAGGGTGTATCCTACGAGCAGTACTTC
cdr3_aa: CASSGGQGVSYEQYF

v_call: TRBV2
clone_size: few
d_call: NA
j_call: TRBJ1-1
cdr3_nt: TGTGCCACCACCCAGGGGCTGAACACTGAAGCTTTCTTT
cdr3_aa: CATTQGLNTEAFF

v_call: TRBV4-1
clone_size: many
d_call: NA
j_call: TRBJ1-3
cdr3_nt: TGCGCCAGCAGTCGCCCTCTGGACTCTGGAAACACCATATATTTT
cdr3_aa: CASSRPLDSGNTIYF

v_call: TRBV5-1
clone_size: many
d_call: TRBD1
j_call: TRBJ1-1
cdr3_nt: TGCGCCAGCAGCTTGGCCAGGACAGGGGGCAGGAACACTGAAGCTTTCTTT
cdr3_aa: CASSLARTGGRNTEAFF

v_call: TRBV6-1
clone_size: many
d_call: NA
j_call: TRBJ1-6
cdr3_nt: TGTGCCAGCAGTGTAAGGCTGGACGCGGGTCTTAGGCGCTTT
cdr3_aa: CASSVRLDAGLRRF

v_call: TRBV7-8
clone_size: many
d_call: TRBD1
j_call: TRBJ1-4
cdr3_nt: TGTGCCAGCAGCCGACAGGGGTCTAATGAAAAACTGTTTTTT
cdr3_aa: CASSRQGSNEKLFF

v_call: TRBV5-6
clone_size: many
d_call: NA
j_call: TRBJ1-4
cdr3_nt: TGTGCCAGCAGCTACGGGACGGAGTATGAAAAACTGTTTTTT
cdr3_aa: CASSYGTEYEKLFF

v_call: TRBV29-1
clone_size: many
d_call: NA
j_call: TRBJ2-7
cdr3_nt: TGCAGCGTTGAGAGGGTGGGGGTCCACGAGCAGTACTTC
cdr3_aa: CSVERVGVHEQYF

v_call: TRBV16
clone_size: few
d_call: NA
j_call: TRBJ1-1
cdr3_nt: TGTGCCAGCAGCCAGGCAACGGGAGGGACTGAAGCTTTCTTT
cdr3_aa: CASSQATGGTEAFF

v_call: TRBV5-1
clone_size: many
d_call: TRBD2
j_call: TRBJ2-7
cdr3_nt: TGCGCCAGCAGCTTGACGACTGGCGGGGGGCATCTCTCCTACGAGCAGTACTTC
cdr3_aa: CASSLTTGGGHLSYEQYF

v_call: TRBV28
clone_size: many
d_call: TRBD2
j_call: TRBJ2-7
cdr3_nt: TGTGCCAGCAGATCCACTAGCGGACTCTCCTACGAGCAGTACTTC
cdr3_aa: CASRSTSGLSYEQYF

v_call: TRBV5-4
clone_size: once
d_call: NA
j_call: TRBJ2-1
cdr3_nt: TGTGCCAGCAGCTCCGGCACTGTGGTAAAGAGAGAGCAGTTCTTC
cdr3_aa: CASSSGTVVKREQFF

v_call: TRBV2
clone_size: many
d_call: NA
j_call: TRBJ1-5
cdr3_nt: TGTGCCAGCAGTGCCGGGGATAGCAATCAGCCCCAGCATTTT
cdr3_aa: CASSAGDSNQPQHF

v_call: TRBV5-1
clone_size: many
d_call: NA
j_call: TRBJ2-7
cdr3_nt: TGCGCCAGCAGACGAGAGGGGGGAGGCGAGCAGTACTTC
cdr3_aa: CASRREGGGEQYF

v_call: TRBV29-1
clone_size: many
d_call: TRBD1
j_call: TRBJ1-1
cdr3_nt: TGCAGCGTTACAGGGGCACGCGCTGAAGCTTTCTTT
cdr3_aa: CSVTGARAEAFF

v_call: TRBV7-9
clone_size: many
d_call: TRBD2
j_call: TRBJ2-1
cdr3_nt: TGTGCCAGCTCGCTAGGGGGACTAGGGGTCGGTGAGCAGTTCTTC
cdr3_aa: CASSLGGLGVGEQFF

v_call: TRBV7-2
clone_size: many
d_call: NA
j_call: TRBJ1-2
cdr3_nt: TGTGCCAGCAGCTCCTCTTGGGGGGAGGGCTACACCTTC
cdr3_aa: CASSSSWGEGYTF

v_call: TRBV6-2/TRBV6-3
clone_size: many
d_call: NA
j_call: TRBJ2-3
cdr3_nt: TGTGCCAGCAGGGAGCTTGGCGGGGTACGAACAGATACGCAGTATTTT
cdr3_aa: CASRELGGVRTDTQYF

v_call: TRBV6-4
clone_size: many
d_call: NA
j_call: TRBJ1-2
cdr3_nt: TGTGCCCCGGCCCTACAGGGAGGGAAGCTCTTCCTGGGCTACACCTTC
cdr3_aa: CAPALQGGKLFLGYTF

v_call: TRBV27
clone_size: few
d_call: NA
j_call: TRBJ2-3
cdr3_nt: TGTGCCAGCAGTTCCCCCCCTCTGACAGATACGCAGTATTTT
cdr3_aa: CASSSPPLTDTQYF

v_call: TRBV4-3
clone_size: many
d_call: NA
j_call: TRBJ2-1
cdr3_nt: TGCGCCAGCAGCCCGAGGACTCCCCCGAGCTCCTACAATGAGCAGTTCTTC
cdr3_aa: CASSPRTPPSSYNEQFF

v_call: TRBV20-1
clone_size: medium-sized
d_call: NA
j_call: TRBJ2-2
cdr3_nt: TGCAGTGCTCATAGCTTAGCGGGGGAGCTGTTTTTT
cdr3_aa: CSAHSLAGELFF

v_call: TRBV12-3/TRBV12-4
clone_size: many
d_call: NA
j_call: TRBJ2-3
cdr3_nt: TGTGCCAGCAGTCCAAATCTCAGGGATACGCAGTATTTT
cdr3_aa: CASSPNLRDTQYF

v_call: TRBV6-1
clone_size: many
d_call: NA
j_call: TRBJ2-5
cdr3_nt: TGTGCCAGCTCCAGGGGCACGAGGGAGACCCAGTACTTC
cdr3_aa: CASSRGTRETQYF

v_call: TRBV5-1
clone_size: many
d_call: NA
j_call: TRBJ2-7
cdr3_nt: TGCGCCAGCAGCTGGCTCACAGTCTTCTCCTACGAGCAGTACTTC
cdr3_aa: CASSWLTVFSYEQYF

v_call: TRBV24-1
clone_size: many
d_call: TRBD1
j_call: TRBJ1-5
cdr3_nt: TGTGCCACCAGTGATTCCCACAGGGGTGTGGATCAGCCCCAGCATTTT
cdr3_aa: CATSDSHRGVDQPQHF

v_call: TRBV29-1
clone_size: many
d_call: NA
j_call: TRBJ1-1
cdr3_nt: TGCAGCGTGCGACTAAACCCGGGGACTGAAGCTTTCTTT
cdr3_aa: CSVRLNPGTEAFF

v_call: TRBV20-1
clone_size: many
d_call: NA
j_call: TRBJ1-3
cdr3_nt: TGCAGTGCTAGAGATGACCTGGAAACTGGAAACACCATATATTTT
cdr3_aa: CSARDDLETGNTIYF

v_call: TRBV24-1
clone_size: many
d_call: TRBD2
j_call: TRBJ2-1
cdr3_nt: TGTGCCACCAGTGAAATAGCGGGGGGCTCCTACAATGAGCAGTTCTTC
cdr3_aa: CATSEIAGGSYNEQFF

v_call: TRBV19
clone_size: many
d_call: NA
j_call: TRBJ2-7
cdr3_nt: TGTGCCAGTAGTCTCACAGGGAAAAGAACCTACGAGCAGTACTTC
cdr3_aa: CASSLTGKRTYEQYF

v_call: TRBV2
clone_size: many
d_call: TRBD1
j_call: TRBJ1-4
cdr3_nt: TGTGCCAGCAGGGGACAGGGGGCGCGAGGGGAAAAACTGTTTTTT
cdr3_aa: CASRGQGARGEKLFF

v_call: TRBV4-1
clone_size: many
d_call: TRBD1
j_call: TRBJ2-1
cdr3_nt: TGCGCCAGCAGTTTGAACAGGGGATCATACAATGAGCAGTTCTTC
cdr3_aa: CASSLNRGSYNEQFF

v_call: TRBV20-1
clone_size: many
d_call: NA
j_call: TRBJ1-5
cdr3_nt: TGCAGTGCTAGAGGGGCTCGGGATCAGGGCAATCAGCCCCAGCATTTT
cdr3_aa: CSARGARDQGNQPQHF

v_call: TRBV20-1
clone_size: many
d_call: TRBD1
j_call: TRBJ1-6
cdr3_nt: TGCAGTGCTAGTCGGAACAGGGGTTTTAATTCACCCCTCCACTTT
cdr3_aa: CSASRNRGFNSPLHF

v_call: TRBV7-2
clone_size: many
d_call: TRBD1
j_call: TRBJ1-2
cdr3_nt: TGTGCCAGCAGCTTAGCTGGACAGGACTATGGCTACACCTTC
cdr3_aa: CASSLAGQDYGYTF

v_call: TRBV7-3
clone_size: many
d_call: NA
j_call: TRBJ2-2
cdr3_nt: TGTGCCAGCAGCTTAAATGCCAGGGGAAACACCGGGGAGCTGTTTTTT
cdr3_aa: CASSLNARGNTGELFF

v_call: TRBV12-3/TRBV12-4
clone_size: many
d_call: TRBD2
j_call: TRBJ2-2
cdr3_nt: TGTGCCAGCAGTCTTAGTCGGCGGGGGGGGACCGGGGAGCTGTTTTTT
cdr3_aa: CASSLSRRGGTGELFF

v_call: TRBV10-3
clone_size: many
d_call: TRBD1
j_call: TRBJ1-2
cdr3_nt: TGTGCCATCACCCGCCAGGGGGCGGAAGGCTACACCTTC
cdr3_aa: CAITRQGAEGYTF

v_call: TRBV20-1
clone_size: many
d_call: NA
j_call: TRBJ1-5
cdr3_nt: TGCAGTGCCAAAGGGAGGGAGTACAGGGACCCCTATGGCAATCAGCCCCAGCATTTT
cdr3_aa: CSAKGREYRDPYGNQPQHF

v_call: TRBV7-2
clone_size: few
d_call: NA
j_call: TRBJ2-1
cdr3_nt: TGTGCCAGCAGCTCCATGGGGGGCCTAACCGAGCAGTTCTTC
cdr3_aa: CASSSMGGLTEQFF

v_call: TRBV5-1
clone_size: many
d_call: NA
j_call: TRBJ1-2
cdr3_nt: TGCGCCAGCCGACAGGATGACTATGGCTACACCTTC
cdr3_aa: CASRQDDYGYTF